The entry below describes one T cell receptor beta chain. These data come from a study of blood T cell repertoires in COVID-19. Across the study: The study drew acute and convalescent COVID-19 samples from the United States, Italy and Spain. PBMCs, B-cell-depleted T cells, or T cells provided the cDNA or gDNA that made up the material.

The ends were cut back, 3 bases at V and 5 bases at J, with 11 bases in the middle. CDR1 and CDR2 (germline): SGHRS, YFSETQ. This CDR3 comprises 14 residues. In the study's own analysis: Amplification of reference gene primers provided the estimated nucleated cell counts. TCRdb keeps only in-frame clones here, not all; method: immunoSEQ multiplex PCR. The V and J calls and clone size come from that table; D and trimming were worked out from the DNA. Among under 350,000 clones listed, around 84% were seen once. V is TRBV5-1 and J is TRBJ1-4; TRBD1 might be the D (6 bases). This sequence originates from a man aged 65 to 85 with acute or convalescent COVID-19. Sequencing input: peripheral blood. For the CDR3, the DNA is TGCGCCAGCAGCTCTGACAGGAGCAATGAAAAACTGTTTTTT. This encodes CASSSDRSNEKLFF.